One sample yielded the 22 T cell receptor beta chains listed below, sequenced in a study of blood T cell repertoires in COVID-19. Here immunoSEQ multiplex PCR was the method, and the copy in TCRdb shows in-frame clones only, minus some. This table has about 55,000 clones, about nine tenths appearing once. Sequencing used peripheral blood. Every receptor here comes from a man at least 80 years old with acute or convalescent COVID-19.

V and J are TRBV16 and TRBJ1-5; D remains ambiguous. Germline V CDR1 and CDR2: KGHSY, FQNENV. This CDR3 region has 14 residues. V lost 0 bases to trimming and J lost 0 bases, with 3 bases between them. In DNA form, the CDR3 reads TGTGCCAGCAGCCAATCCCTTAGCAATCAGCCCCAGCATTTT. This encodes CASSQSLSNQPQHF.

The chain recombines TRBV11-3 with TRBJ2-3, with TRBD2 matching 14 bases. The germline CDR1 and CDR2 sequences are SGHNT and YENEEA. CDR3 size: 18 residues. V gave up 5 bases and J gave up 0 bases; unmatched junction bases: 7. The CDR3 sequence is CASSHGLAGGGSTDTQYF. In DNA, the CDR3 is TGTGCCAGCAGCCACGGACTAGCGGGGGGAGGGAGCACAGATACGCAGTATTTT.

This clone occurred a few times. The J gene is TRBJ1-5, the V gene TRBV6-5; the D gene is possibly TRBD1 (5 bases). The CDR3 loop spans 14 amino acids. Looked up from germline, CDR1 is MNHEY and CDR2 is SVGAGI. Deletions cut 2 bases from V and 5 bases from J, with 10 bases between. The CDR3 loop reads CASSYGGMDQPQHF. CDR3 DNA: TGTGCCAGCAGTTACGGGGGGATGGATCAGCCCCAGCATTTT.

The table lists this clone with a count of one. This chain connects TRBV7-2 to TRBJ2-3; TRBD1 agrees at 7 bases. Losses at the gene ends were 5 bases for V and 0 bases for J; bases not matched to a gene: 5. The CDR3 runs 15 residues. Germline values: CDR1 SGHTA, CDR2 FQGNSA. The CDR3 spells CASSPGQTSTDTQYF. DNA of the CDR3: TGTGCCAGCAGCCCGGGACAGACTAGCACAGATACGCAGTATTTT.

This clone occurred once. The chain couples TRBV6-6 to TRBJ2-3, with D perhaps matching TRBD1 (5 bases). The CDR3 runs 14 residues. V was shortened by 2 bases and J by 5 bases, with 11 bases between the two germline ends. Germline V gene data show CDR1 as MNHNY and CDR2 as SVGAGI (reference sequence). The CDR3 is CASSYGAQLDTQYF. The CDR3 DNA reads as TGTGCCAGCAGTTACGGGGCGCAGTTAGATACGCAGTATTTT.

The V and J genes are TRBV6-6 and TRBJ1-4; D remains unclear. CDR1 and CDR2 from the germline V gene are MNHNY and SVGAGI (reference sequence). The germline V and J ends were trimmed by 5 bases and 8 bases, with 9 bases remaining between them. This CDR3 has 12 amino acids. The CDR3 loop reads CASSPLSEKLFF. Here the CDR3 DNA reads TGTGCCAGCAGTCCCCTGAGCGAAAAACTGTTTTTT.

V is TRBV5-4 and J is TRBJ1-2; tentative D call: TRBD1 (6 bases). This CDR3 contains 16 residues. The V end was cut by 4 bases, the J end by 2 bases, with 18 bases between. From germline, CDR1 is SGHNT and CDR2 YYREEE (reference sequence). CDR3 in DNA: TGTGCCAGCAGCCACGCCCGGACAGAGGGGAACTATGGCTACACCTTC. Amino acid sequence: CASSHARTEGNYGYTF. Using reference TRBV5-4 and TRBJ1-2 for the parts outside the CDR3, the full variable domain is ETGVTQSPTHLIKTRGQQVTLRCSSQSGHNTVSWYQQALGQGPQFIFQYYREEENGRGNFPPRFSGLQFPNYSSELNVNALELDDSALYLCASSHARTEGNYGYTFGSGTRLTVV.

The chain carries TRBV6-4 and TRBJ2-7, with D uncertain. The CDR3 has 12 amino acids. The V end was cut by 0 bases, the J end by 9 bases, with 9 bases between. The germline V gene encodes CDR1 MRHNA and CDR2 SNTAGT. The CDR3, as DNA: TGTGCCAGCAGTGACTCGAGGTCTCTGCAGTACTTC. It codes for CASSDSRSLQYF.

This chain links TRBV6-5 with TRBJ2-7; D might be TRBD2 (6 bases). This CDR3 region has 15 residues. Germline V lookup: CDR1 MNHEY, CDR2 SVGAGI. The germline V and J ends were trimmed by 2 bases and 3 bases, with 14 bases remaining between them. The CDR3 DNA is TGTGCCAGCAGTTACGGGCGGGGTCCTCTCTACGAGCAGTACTTC. It translates to CASSYGRGPLYEQYF.

The chain has TRBV7-9 and TRBJ1-1; D possibly corresponds to TRBD1 (6 bases). The CDR3 has 13 amino acids. Trimming removed 2 bases from V and 4 bases from J, with 8 bases in between. CDR1 is SEHNR, CDR2 FQNEAQ, per germline (reference sequence). In DNA, the CDR3 is TGTGCCAGCAGCTTATCACAGGGCACTGAAGCTTTCTTT. Translating it yields CASSLSQGTEAFF.

V usage is TRBV6-4 and J usage is TRBJ2-7; weak D call: TRBD1 (6 bases). V gave up 7 bases and J gave up 1 base, with 14 bases separating them. The CDR3 extends over 14 amino acids. Germline CDR1 reads MRHNA; CDR2 reads SNTAGT. CDR3 DNA: TGTGCCAGCAACCAGGGGAGTCCTTCCTACGAGCAGTACTTC. Its protein product is CASNQGSPSYEQYF.

This clone appeared a single time. The V call is TRBV18, the J call TRBJ2-1, with D possibly TRBD2 on 6 matching bases. Germline V gene data show CDR1 as KGHSH and CDR2 as LQKENI. This CDR3 region has 18 residues. V was clipped by 2 bases and J by 0 bases, with 17 bases between them. The CDR3 reads CASSPGGSGSRSYNEQFF. In DNA, the CDR3 is TGTGCCAGCTCACCAGGGGGAAGCGGGTCCCGCTCCTACAATGAGCAGTTCTTC.

V usage is TRBV5-6 and J usage is TRBJ2-5; the D is unclear. Germline CDR1 is SGHDT and CDR2 is YYEEEE. The CDR3 extends over 12 amino acids. Trimming took 7 bases from V and 4 from J, leaving 11 bases between them. CDR3 DNA sequence: TGTGCCAGCTCCGAGGATCGAGAGACCCAGTACTTC. The encoded protein is CASSEDRETQYF.

V gene TRBV7-8 combines with J gene TRBJ1-1; D is unclear. Germline lookup yields CDR1 SGHVS and CDR2 FQNEAQ. The CDR3 runs 15 residues. The V end lost 5 bases, the J end lost 1 base, and 14 bases lay between the germline ends. The CDR3 protein is CASSRAVQRNTEAFF. The CDR3 region has the DNA TGTGCCAGCAGCCGTGCGGTTCAGAGGAACACTGAAGCTTTCTTT.

The gene calls are TRBV5-1 and TRBJ1-1; 9 nucleotides line up with TRBD1. After removal of 4 bases from V and 1 base from J, the junction contained 8 bases not matched to a gene. Germline values: CDR1 SGHRS, CDR2 YFSETQ. The CDR3 contains 16 residues. The CDR3 reads CASSPGQGLANTEAFF. For the CDR3, the DNA is TGCGCCAGCAGCCCGGGACAGGGTCTGGCGAACACTGAAGCTTTCTTT.

This chain connects TRBV7-8 to TRBJ2-6, with D maybe TRBD1 (6 bases). Trimming took off 3 bases at V and 0 bases at J, with 9 bases between the two ends. Germline lookup yields CDR1 SGHVS and CDR2 FQNEAQ. The CDR3 spans 16 residues. In nucleotides, the CDR3 is TGTGCCAGCAGCTTCGGACAGACCTCTGGGGCCAACGTCCTGACTTTC. Protein: CASSFGQTSGANVLTF.

The chain carries TRBV10-1 and TRBJ2-2; D possibly corresponds to TRBD2 (6 bases). Germline V CDR1 and CDR2: WNHNN, SYGVQD (reference sequence). V was shortened by 3 bases and J by 1 base, with 9 bases between the two germline ends. This CDR3 spans 15 amino acids. The CDR3 spells CASSDWGVNTGELFF. The CDR3 DNA reads as TGCGCCAGCAGTGATTGGGGGGTGAACACCGGGGAGCTGTTTTTT.

In this sample, this clone turned up once. The J gene is TRBJ2-4, the V gene TRBV7-9; no firm D call. The CDR3 is 13 residues long. Germline CDR1 SEHNR, CDR2 FQNEAQ (reference sequence). V was shortened by 8 bases and J by 2 bases, with 10 bases between the two germline ends. This CDR3 reads CASFRSPKNIQYF. In nucleotides, the CDR3 is TGTGCCAGCTTTAGAAGTCCCAAAAACATTCAGTACTTC.

CDR3 in amino acids: CASSPSPSGRRRLYF. The CDR3 nucleotides read TGTGCCAGCAGCCCCTCCCCTAGCGGGCGACGCCGACTTTACTTC. V is TRBV7-2 and J is TRBJ2-5, with 8 bases aligning to TRBD2. This CDR3 is built from 15 residues. J lost 14 bases, V lost 5 bases, and 19 bases had no gene match. Germline lookup yields CDR1 SGHTA and CDR2 FQGNSA.

A note on this clone: The conserved final phenylalanine or tryptophan is absent from the CDR3, which likely points to a read error. This sequence joins TRBV2 and TRBJ2-7; D is possibly TRBD2 (6 bases). Germline V CDR1 and CDR2: SNHLY, FYNNEI. This CDR3 is built from 13 residues. Trimming removed 8 bases at V and 7 bases at J, with 18 bases between. As DNA, the CDR3 is TGTGCCAGCGGCCCTGGGACTGCATGGGAGCAGTACCTC. This gives the protein CASGPGTAWEQYL.

The J gene is TRBJ2-3, the V gene TRBV9; possibly TRBD2 for D (6 bases). Germline CDR1 and CDR2: SGDLS and YYNGEE. This CDR3 is 15 amino acids long. V lost 2 bases and J 2 bases, leaving 12 bases between the germline ends. The CDR3: CASSVLGLFTDTQYF. In DNA form, the CDR3 reads TGTGCCAGCAGCGTCCTGGGACTCTTCACAGATACGCAGTATTTT.

The chain recombines TRBV7-8 with TRBJ2-7; TRBD2 is a possible D gene (5 bases). This CDR3 has 12 residues. V lost 5 bases and J lost 3, with 8 bases in between. Germline CDR1 and CDR2: SGHVS and FQNEAQ. The CDR3 reads CASSRTRYEQYF. CDR3 DNA: TGTGCCAGCAGCCGGACTCGCTACGAGCAGTACTTC.